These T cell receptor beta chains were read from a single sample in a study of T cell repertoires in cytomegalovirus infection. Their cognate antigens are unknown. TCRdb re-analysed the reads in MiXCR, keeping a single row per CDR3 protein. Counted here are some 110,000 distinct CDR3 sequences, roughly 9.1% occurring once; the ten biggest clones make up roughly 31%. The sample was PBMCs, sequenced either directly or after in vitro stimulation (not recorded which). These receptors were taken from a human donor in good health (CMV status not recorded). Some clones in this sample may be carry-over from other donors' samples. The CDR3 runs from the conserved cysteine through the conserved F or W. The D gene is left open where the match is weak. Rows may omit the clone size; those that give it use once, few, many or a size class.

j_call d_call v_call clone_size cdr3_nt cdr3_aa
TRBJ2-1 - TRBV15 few TGTGCCACCAGCGGGAACATACCATCCTACAATGAGCAGTTCTTC CATSGNIPSYNEQFF
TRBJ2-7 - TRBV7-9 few TGTGCCAGCAGCCTCGCGGACACCTACGAGCAGTACTTC CASSLADTYEQYF
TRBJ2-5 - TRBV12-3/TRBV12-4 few TGTGCCAGCAGTTTTAAGGCTATCCAAGAGACCCAGTACTTC CASSFKAIQETQYF
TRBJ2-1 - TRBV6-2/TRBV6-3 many TGTGCCAGCAGTTACTCTGGGACTGGTTTCAATGAGCAGTTCTTC CASSYSGTGFNEQFF
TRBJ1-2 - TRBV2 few TGTGCCAGCAGCCAGGGATATATTGGCTACACCTTC CASSQGYIGYTF
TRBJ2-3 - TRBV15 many TGTGCCACCAGCAGAGCGAAGGCAGAGAGCACAGATACGCAGTATTTT CATSRAKAESTDTQYF
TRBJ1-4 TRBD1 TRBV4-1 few TGCGCCAGCAGCGATGCCCCCAGGGGGGTTGGCGGGGGGGAAAAACTGTTTTTT CASSDAPRGVGGGEKLFF
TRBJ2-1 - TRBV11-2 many TGTGCCAGCAGCTTAGAGACCCGTAACAATGAGCAGTTCTTC CASSLETRNNEQFF
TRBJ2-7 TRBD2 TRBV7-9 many TGTGCCAGCAGCGCTAGCGGATACGAGCAGTACTTC CASSASGYEQYF
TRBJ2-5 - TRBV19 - TGTGCCAGTAGTTCCACGGGAGAGGGAGAGACCCAGTACTTC CASSSTGEGETQYF
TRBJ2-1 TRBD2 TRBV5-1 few TGCGCCAGCAGCTTAGTACTAGCGGGGGGATACAATGAGCAGTTCTTC CASSLVLAGGYNEQFF
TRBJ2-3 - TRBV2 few TGTGCCAGCAGCCAAGGACTAATTCGCACAGATACGCAGTATTTT CASSQGLIRTDTQYF
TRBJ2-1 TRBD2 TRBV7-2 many TGTGCCAGCAGCTTAGAAAGTAGCGGGAGGTTCTACAATGAGCAGTTCTTC CASSLESSGRFYNEQFF
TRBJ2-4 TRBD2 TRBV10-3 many TGTGCCATCAGTGAGGACGGGGCTAGCGGGAGCCTTTACAAAAACATTCAGTACTTC CAISEDGASGSLYKNIQYF
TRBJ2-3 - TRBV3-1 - TGTGCCAGCAGCCTGCCTTGGGCCACAGATACGCAGTATTTT CASSLPWATDTQYF
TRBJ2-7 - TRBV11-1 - TGTGCCAGCAGCTCCCGCCCCAACGAGCAGTACTTC CASSSRPNEQYF
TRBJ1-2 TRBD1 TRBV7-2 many TGTGCCAGCAGCTTAGACAGGGGTTATGGCTACACCTTC CASSLDRGYGYTF
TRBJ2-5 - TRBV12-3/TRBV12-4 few TGTGCCAGCAGTTTAAGGGGGGCCAAGGGGGGAGAGACCCAGTACTTC CASSLRGAKGGETQYF
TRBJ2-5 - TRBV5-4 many TGTGCCAGCAGCTTGGCAGGGGCTTCGGCGGAGACCCAGTACTTC CASSLAGASAETQYF
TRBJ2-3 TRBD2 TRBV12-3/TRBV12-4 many TGTGCCAGCAGTTCAGGACTAGCGGGAGGGTGGGCGGATACGCAGTATTTT CASSSGLAGGWADTQYF
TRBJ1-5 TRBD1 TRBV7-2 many TGTGCCAGCAGCTCGGGACAGGGCAATCAGCCCCAGCATTTT CASSSGQGNQPQHF
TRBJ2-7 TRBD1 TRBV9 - TGTGCCAGCAGCGCAGGGGGACAGCCCTACGAGCAGTACTTC CASSAGGQPYEQYF
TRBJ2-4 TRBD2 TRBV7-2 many TGTGCCAGCAGCCCGTCCCCCGACGGAGCGGGAGCAACGCTAGCCAAAAACATTCAGTACTTC CASSPSPDGAGATLAKNIQYF
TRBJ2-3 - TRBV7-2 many TGTGCCAGCAGCCTAGCTCAGGGCACAGATACGCAGTATTTT CASSLAQGTDTQYF
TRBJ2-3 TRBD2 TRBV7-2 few TGTGCCAGCAGCTTAGACTCTAGCGGGAGTACTGATACGCAGTATTTT CASSLDSSGSTDTQYF
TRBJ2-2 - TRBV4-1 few TGCGCCAGCAGCCAAGATGTCGGGTTAGCACGGGGGGAGCTGTTTTTT CASSQDVGLARGELFF
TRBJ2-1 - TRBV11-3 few TGTGCCAGCAGCTTAGATAATATTCGGGATGAGCAGTTCTTC CASSLDNIRDEQFF
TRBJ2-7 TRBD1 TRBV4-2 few TGTGCCAGCAGCCAGGGGACAGTACACTCCTACGAGCAGTACTTC CASSQGTVHSYEQYF
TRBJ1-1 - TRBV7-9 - TGTGCCAGCAGGCGGGGTGCGAATTTGGACACTGAAGCTTTCTTT CASRRGANLDTEAFF
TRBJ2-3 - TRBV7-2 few TGTGCCAGCAGCCCAGGGACACCCGATACGCAGTATTTT CASSPGTPDTQYF
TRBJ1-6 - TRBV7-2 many TGTGCCAGCAGGGACGAGCCCCATACAGCCCTCCACTTT CASRDEPHTALHF
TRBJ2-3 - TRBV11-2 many TGTGCCAGCAGCTTAGGGGGTCAGGCAGATACGCAGTATTTT CASSLGGQADTQYF
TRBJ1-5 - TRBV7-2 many TGTGCCAGCAGCTTAGATAGCTATAGCAATCAGCCCCAGCATTTT CASSLDSYSNQPQHF
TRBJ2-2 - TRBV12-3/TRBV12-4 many TGTGCCAGCAGTTTAAGTAGAGGACGGGACACCGGGGAGCTGTTTTTT CASSLSRGRDTGELFF
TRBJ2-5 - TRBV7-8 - TGTGCCAGCAGCGGCCGACTAGGAGGAGAGACCCAGTACTTC CASSGRLGGETQYF
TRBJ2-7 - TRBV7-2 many TGTGCCAGCAGCTTAGCGACGAGGGGCTACGAGCAGTACTTC CASSLATRGYEQYF
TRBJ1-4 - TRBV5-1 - TGCGCCAGCAGCTTGATTGGAGGTAATGAAAAACTGTTTTTT CASSLIGGNEKLFF
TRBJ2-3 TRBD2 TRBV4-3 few TGCGCCAGCAGCCAACCGGGGGGAGATACGCAGTATTTT CASSQPGGDTQYF
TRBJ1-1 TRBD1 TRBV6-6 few TGTGCCAGCAGTTACTCCAGGGGGTACTCTACATTCTTT CASSYSRGYSTFF
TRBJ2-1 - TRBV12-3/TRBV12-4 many TGTGCCAGCAGTTTAAGAGAGGGCCTTAATGAGCAGTTCTTC CASSLREGLNEQFF